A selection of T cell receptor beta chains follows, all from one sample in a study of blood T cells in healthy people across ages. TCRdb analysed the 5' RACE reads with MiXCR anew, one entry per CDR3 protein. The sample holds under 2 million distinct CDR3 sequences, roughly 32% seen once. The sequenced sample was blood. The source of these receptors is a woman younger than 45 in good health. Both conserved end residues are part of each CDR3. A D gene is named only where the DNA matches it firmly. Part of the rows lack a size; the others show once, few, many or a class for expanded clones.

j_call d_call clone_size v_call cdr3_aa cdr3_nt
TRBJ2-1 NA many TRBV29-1 CSVETSYNEQFF TGCAGCGTGGAGACCTCCTACAATGAGCAGTTCTTC
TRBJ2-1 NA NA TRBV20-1 CGGMIRNEQFF TGCGGTGGGATGATAAGGAATGAGCAGTTCTTC
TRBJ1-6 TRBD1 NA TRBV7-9 CASSLTGGQGNSPLHF TGTGCCAGCAGTTTAACAGGGGGACAGGGAAATTCACCCCTCCACTTT
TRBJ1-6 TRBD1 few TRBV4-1 CASSPDRVGGNSPLHF TGCGCCAGCAGCCCGGACAGGGTAGGGGGTAATTCACCCCTCCACTTT
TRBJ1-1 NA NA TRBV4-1 CASSQSGGTEAFF TGCGCCAGCAGCCAGTCGGGGGGGACTGAAGCTTTCTTT
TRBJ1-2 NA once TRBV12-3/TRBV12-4 CASSFWRGDGYTF TGTGCCAGCAGTTTTTGGAGGGGTGATGGCTACACCTTC
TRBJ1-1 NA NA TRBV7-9 CASSSASGNTEAFF TGTGCCAGCAGTTCCGCGTCGGGGAACACTGAAGCTTTCTTT
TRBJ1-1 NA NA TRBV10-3 CAISESRTTEAFF TGTGCCATCAGTGAGTCCAGGACCACTGAAGCTTTCTTT
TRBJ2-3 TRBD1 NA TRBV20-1 CSHGTGSPTDTQYF TGCAGTCATGGGACAGGGAGTCCCACTGATACGCAGTATTTT
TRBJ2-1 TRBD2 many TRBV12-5 CASGSHGTSGSEQFF TGTGCTAGTGGTTCTCACGGGACTAGCGGGAGCGAGCAGTTCTTC
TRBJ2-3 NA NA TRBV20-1 CSAITGTTAGDTQYF TGCAGTGCCATTACCGGGACGACCGCCGGAGATACGCAGTATTTT
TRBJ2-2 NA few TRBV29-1 CSGYVEGELFF TGCAGCGGATACGTCGAGGGGGAGCTGTTTTTT
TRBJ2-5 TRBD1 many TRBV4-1 CASSYGTDQETQYF TGCGCCAGCAGCTACGGGACAGACCAAGAGACCCAGTACTTC
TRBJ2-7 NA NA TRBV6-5 CAGLLRGLPLSEQYF TGTGCCGGTCTACTCCGGGGGCTACCCCTCAGCGAGCAGTACTTC
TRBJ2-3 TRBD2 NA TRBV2 CASSGLAGGLYTQYF TGTGCCAGCAGTGGACTAGCGGGAGGACTTTATACGCAGTATTTT
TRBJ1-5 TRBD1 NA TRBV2 CASRMDRPRFQPQHF TGTGCCAGCAGGATGGACAGGCCCCGGTTCCAGCCCCAGCATTTT
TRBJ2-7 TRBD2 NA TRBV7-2 CVSSPRRAGGKGYGQYF TGTGTCAGCAGCCCCCGGAGAGCGGGAGGGAAAGGCTACGGGCAGTACTTC
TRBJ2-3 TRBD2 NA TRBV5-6 CASSAGVSWSTDTQYF TGTGCCAGCAGCGCGGGGGTCAGTTGGAGCACAGATACGCAGTATTTT
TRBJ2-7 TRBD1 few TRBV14 CASSLLSGTAAYEQYF TGTGCCAGCAGCCTGCTATCCGGGACAGCTGCCTACGAGCAGTACTTC
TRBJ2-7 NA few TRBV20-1 CSARDQGRAYEQYF TGCAGTGCTAGAGATCAGGGTCGGGCCTACGAGCAGTACTTC
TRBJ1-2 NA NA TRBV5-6 CASSRGPAYGYTF TGTGCCAGCAGCCGTGGGCCCGCCTATGGCTACACCTTC
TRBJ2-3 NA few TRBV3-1 CASSPASRGASDTQYF TGTGCCAGCAGCCCCGCGAGCAGGGGGGCGTCAGATACGCAGTATTTT
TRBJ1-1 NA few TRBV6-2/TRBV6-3 CASSYNPTVNTEAFF TGTGCCAGCAGTTACAACCCCACAGTGAACACTGAAGCTTTCTTT
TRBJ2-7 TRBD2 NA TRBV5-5 CASSPVSGGPYEQYF TGTGCCAGCAGCCCGGTCAGCGGGGGGCCCTACGAGCAGTACTTC
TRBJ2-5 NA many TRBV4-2 CASSPGGFLETQYF TGTGCCAGCAGCCCCGGGGGCTTCCTAGAGACCCAGTACTTC
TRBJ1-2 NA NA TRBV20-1 CSAEGGSRVVFYGYTF TGCAGTGCTGAGGGTGGTTCGAGGGTAGTTTTTTATGGCTACACCTTC
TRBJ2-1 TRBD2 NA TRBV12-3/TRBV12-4 CASSFAASGSSHNEQFF TGTGCCAGCAGCTTCGCCGCAAGCGGGAGTAGCCACAATGAGCAGTTCTTC
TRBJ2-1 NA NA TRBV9 CARYRRGVAYNEQFF TGTGCCAGGTATCGAAGAGGGGTTGCGTACAATGAGCAGTTCTTC
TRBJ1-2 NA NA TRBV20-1 CSASVRDAYGYTF TGCAGTGCTAGTGTCCGGGACGCCTATGGCTACACCTTC
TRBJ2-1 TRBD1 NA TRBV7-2 CASSKGTGTYNEQFF TGTGCCAGCAGCAAGGGGACAGGTACCTACAATGAGCAGTTCTTC
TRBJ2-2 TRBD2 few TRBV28 CASRTHTSGRTGELFF TGTGCCAGCAGAACCCATACTAGCGGGAGGACCGGGGAGCTGTTTTTT
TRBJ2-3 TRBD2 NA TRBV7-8 CASNIAGSTDTQYF TGTGCCAGCAACATAGCGGGGAGCACAGATACGCAGTATTTT
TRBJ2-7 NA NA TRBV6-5 CASSYGQGGSYEQYF TGTGCCAGCAGTTACGGGCAGGGGGGCTCCTACGAGCAGTACTTC
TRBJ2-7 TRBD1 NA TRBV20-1 CSARPRGINEQYF TGCAGTGCTAGGCCCAGGGGGATCAACGAGCAGTACTTC
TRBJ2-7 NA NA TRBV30 CAWVGEEGPYEQYF TGTGCCTGGGTTGGCGAGGAGGGTCCCTACGAGCAGTACTTC
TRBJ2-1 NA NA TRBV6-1 CASSWGLLGNEQFF TGTGCCAGCAGTTGGGGCCTCCTTGGCAATGAGCAGTTCTTC
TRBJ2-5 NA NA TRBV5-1 CASSLRGSWTQYF TGCGCCAGCAGCTTGAGGGGGAGCTGGACCCAGTACTTC
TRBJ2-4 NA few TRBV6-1 CASSEEAPQWTKNIQYF TGTGCCAGCAGTGAAGAGGCGCCTCAGTGGACCAAAAACATTCAGTACTTC
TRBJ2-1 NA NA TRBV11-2 CASSLDSGEQFF TGTGCCAGCAGCTTAGATTCTGGTGAGCAGTTCTTC
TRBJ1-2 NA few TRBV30 CAWSPHDFGYTF TGTGCCTGGAGTCCTCACGATTTTGGCTACACCTTC
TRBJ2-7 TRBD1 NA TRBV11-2 CASSPRFGQGNYEQYF TGTGCCAGCAGCCCAAGATTCGGACAGGGGAACTACGAGCAGTACTTC
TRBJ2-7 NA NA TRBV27 CASTRAGREGFEQYF TGTGCCAGCACTCGAGCTGGGCGGGAAGGTTTCGAGCAGTACTTC
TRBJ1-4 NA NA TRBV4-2 CASSRDRGGPATNEKLFF TGTGCCAGCAGCCGAGACCGGGGGGGGCCTGCAACTAATGAAAAACTGTTTTTT
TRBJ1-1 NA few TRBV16 CASSQSSRGGTEAFF TGTGCCAGCAGCCAATCCAGCAGGGGTGGCACTGAAGCTTTCTTT
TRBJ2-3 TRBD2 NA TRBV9 CACSVAAGGTGDTQYF TGTGCCTGCAGCGTAGCAGCGGGGGGCACCGGGGATACGCAGTATTTT
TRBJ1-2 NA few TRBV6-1 CASNIGWEVFGYTF TGTGCCAGCAATATTGGCTGGGAGGTTTTTGGCTACACCTTC
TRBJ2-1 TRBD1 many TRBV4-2 CASSRPGQGKDEQFF TGTGCCAGCAGCCGGCCGGGACAGGGCAAGGATGAGCAGTTCTTC
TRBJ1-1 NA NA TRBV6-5 CASSYGEGPNTEAFF TGTGCCAGCAGTTACGGGGAGGGCCCGAACACTGAAGCTTTCTTT
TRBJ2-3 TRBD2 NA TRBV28 CASSLSLAGGADTRYF TGTGCCAGCAGTTTAAGCCTAGCGGGAGGTGCAGATACGCGGTATTTT
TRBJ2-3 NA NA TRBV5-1 CASSLDGRVFTDTQYF TGCGCCAGCAGCTTGGACGGCAGGGTCTTCACAGATACGCAGTATTTT